The clone carrying this T cell receptor beta chain has a handful of counts. Its target is unknown. Each gene name is a mouse one. The sequence runs out 1 residue before the end of the CDR3; the remainder is reconstructed from the germline J gene. Trimming cost V 5 bases and J 5 bases; bases outside gene matches: 4. Per germline, CDR1 SNHLY and CDR2 FYNGKV (reference sequence). The CDR3 sequence is 15 residues long. The data were obtained in a study of tissue T cells after allogeneic stem cell transplantation. Study observations and caveats: Motif-based clustering found tissue-specific repertoire signatures shared across patients, though few clones were shared.

As for time point: mouse harvest day 7 after allogeneic transplant. Tail vein injection delivered 10^7 T-cell-depleted bone marrow cells and 10^6 splenic CD5+ T cells. Mice had MHC-mismatched B6 into BALB/c GVHD, sampled day 7 or 14. The repertoire was sequenced with immunoSEQ multiplex PCR; TCRdb's copy has only in-frame clones and lacks some. Of around 7,500 clones in the sample, 45% to 55% are singletons; the top ten hold under 4%. The sample comprised gut tissue. This chain connects TRBV3 to TRBJ1-4, with 11 bases matching TRBD1. The receptor was isolated from a female BALB/c mouse given C57BL/6 T cells with graft-versus-host disease after an allogeneic hematopoietic cell transplant. The CDR3 reads CASSPGTGGNERLFF. The part of the CDR3 DNA that was read is TGTGCCAGCAGCCCCGGGACAGGGGGAAACGAAAGATTATTT.